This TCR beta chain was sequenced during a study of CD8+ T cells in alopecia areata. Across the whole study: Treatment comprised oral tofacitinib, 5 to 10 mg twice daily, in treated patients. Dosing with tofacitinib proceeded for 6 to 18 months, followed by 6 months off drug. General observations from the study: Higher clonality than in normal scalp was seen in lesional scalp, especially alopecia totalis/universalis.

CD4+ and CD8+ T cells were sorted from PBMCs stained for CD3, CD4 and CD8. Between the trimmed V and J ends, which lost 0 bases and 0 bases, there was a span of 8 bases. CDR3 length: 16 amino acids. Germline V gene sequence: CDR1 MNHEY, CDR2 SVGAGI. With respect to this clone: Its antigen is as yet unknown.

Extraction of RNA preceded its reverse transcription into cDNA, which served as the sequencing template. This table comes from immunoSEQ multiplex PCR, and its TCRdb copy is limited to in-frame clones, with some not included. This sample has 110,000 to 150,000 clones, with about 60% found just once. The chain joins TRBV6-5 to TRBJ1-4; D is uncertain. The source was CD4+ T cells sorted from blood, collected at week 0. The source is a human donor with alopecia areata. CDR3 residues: CASSYSPGSTNEKLFF. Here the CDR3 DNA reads TGTGCCAGCAGTTACTCACCGGGCTCAACTAATGAAAAACTGTTTTTT.